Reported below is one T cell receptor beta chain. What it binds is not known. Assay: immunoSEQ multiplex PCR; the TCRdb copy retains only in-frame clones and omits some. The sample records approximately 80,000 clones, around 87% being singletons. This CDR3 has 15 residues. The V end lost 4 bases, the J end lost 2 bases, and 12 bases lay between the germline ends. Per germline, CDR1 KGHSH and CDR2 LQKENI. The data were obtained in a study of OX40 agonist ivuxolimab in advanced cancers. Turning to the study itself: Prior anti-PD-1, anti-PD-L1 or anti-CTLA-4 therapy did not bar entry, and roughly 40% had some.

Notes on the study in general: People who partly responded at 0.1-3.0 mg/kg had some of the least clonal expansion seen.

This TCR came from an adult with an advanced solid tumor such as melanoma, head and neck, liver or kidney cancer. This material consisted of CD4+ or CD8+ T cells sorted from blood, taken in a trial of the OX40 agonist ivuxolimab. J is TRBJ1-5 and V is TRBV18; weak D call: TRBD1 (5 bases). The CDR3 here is CASSLTARGNQPQHF. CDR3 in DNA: TGTGCCAGCTCACTGACAGCGAGGGGCAATCAGCCCCAGCATTTT. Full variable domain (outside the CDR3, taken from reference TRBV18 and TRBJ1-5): NAGVMQNPRHLVRRRGQEARLRCSPMKGHSHVYWYRQLPEEGLKFMVYLQKENIIDESGMPKERFSAEFPKEGPSILRIQQVVRGDSAAYFCASSLTARGNQPQHFGDGTRLSIL.